The next 10 T cell receptor beta chains were all read from a single sample in a study of T cell responses to AZD1222 COVID-19 vaccine. Profiled with immunoSEQ multiplex PCR; TCRdb holds only in-frame clones, not every one. The sample has roughly 28,000 clones, 89% seen once. The source was peripheral blood, collected on day 0 of AZD1222 vaccination. Every receptor here comes from an adult in good health.

The chain uses TRBV5-6 and TRBJ1-1; D might be TRBD1 (5 bases). The CDR3 length is 16 residues. V was trimmed by 1 base and J by 6 bases, leaving 19 bases between them. Germline V gives CDR1 SGHDT, CDR2 YYEEEE. The CDR3 protein is CASSLPRVRGGSEAFF. The CDR3 region has the DNA TGTGCCAGCAGCTTGCCCCGGGTGAGGGGCGGGTCTGAAGCTTTCTTT.

The genes are TRBV3-1 (or the pseudogene TRBV3-2) and TRBJ1-1, with 8 bases aligning to TRBD1. With 4 bases clipped from V and 3 bases from J, the junction kept 10 bases outside the gene matches. This CDR3 contains 16 residues. Germline assignment: CDR1 LGHDT and CDR2 YNNKEL (reference sequence). CDR3 in amino acids: CASSLRTGRGYTEAFF. The CDR3 DNA sequence: TGTGCCAGCAGCCTCCGGACAGGGAGGGGTTACACTGAAGCTTTCTTT.

The chain employs TRBV5-1 and TRBJ2-5, with D unclear. CDR1 is SGHRS and CDR2 is YFSETQ in the germline V gene. The CDR3 is 13 residues long. With 2 bases removed from V and 0 bases from J, the gap between germline ends came to 5 bases. CDR3 coding DNA: TGCGCCAGCAGCTTCACAGACCAAGAGACCCAGTACTTC. It specifies CASSFTDQETQYF. Full variable domain (missing parts from reference TRBV5-1 and TRBJ2-5): KAGVTQTPRYLIKTRGQQVTLSCSPISGHRSVSWYQQTPGQGLQFLFEYFSETQRNKGNFPGRFSGRQFSNSRSEMNVSTLELGDSALYLCASSFTDQETQYFGPGTRLLVL.

V and J are TRBV7-9 and TRBJ1-6; 8 bases match TRBD1. V dropped 5 bases and J dropped 10; count of bases not matched to a gene: 7. This CDR3 has 14 amino acids. Germline CDR1 reads SEHNR; CDR2 reads FQNEAQ (reference sequence). CDR3 coding DNA: TGTGCCAGCAGCCTAAGGACAGGGAACTCACCCCTCCACTTT. Translating gives CASSLRTGNSPLHF. Full variable domain (remainder filled in from reference TRBV7-9 and TRBJ1-6): DTGVSQNPRHKITKRGQNVTFRCDPISEHNRLYWYRQTLGQGPEFLTYFQNEAQLEKSRLLSDRFSAERPKGSFSTLEIQRTEQGDSAMYLCASSLRTGNSPLHFGNGTRLTVT.

This clone was recorded only once. This chain links TRBV6-5 with TRBJ2-7; 11 bases map to TRBD2. V lost 1 base, J lost 6 bases, and 8 bases stayed unmatched. The CDR3 length is 16 residues. The germline V gene has CDR1 MNHEY and CDR2 SVGAGI. CDR3 sequence reads: CASSYWTSGPGAEQYF. The CDR3 region has the DNA TGTGCCAGCAGTTACTGGACTAGCGGGCCGGGGGCCGAGCAGTACTTC.

The J gene is TRBJ1-1, the V gene TRBV7-3; D is undetermined. The CDR3 length is 13 residues. Trimming shortened V by 0 bases and J by 3 bases, and 5 bases separated the two germline ends. Germline V gene lookup returns CDR1 SGHTA and CDR2 FQGTGA. For the CDR3, the DNA is TGTGCCAGCAGCTTAACGGTTCACACTGAAGCTTTCTTT. Encoded protein: CASSLTVHTEAFF.

The chain links TRBV5-4 to TRBJ1-1, with TRBD1 matching 10 bases. Germline V gives CDR1 SGHNT, CDR2 YYREEE (reference sequence). J was trimmed by 3 bases and V by 4 bases; bases with no gene match: 6. This CDR3 spans 15 amino acids. CDR3 in DNA: TGTGCCAGCAGCCTAGGGACAGGGGAAGACACTGAAGCTTTCTTT. This sequence encodes CASSLGTGEDTEAFF.

CDR3 loop: CAWERTDFSGNTIYF. CDR3 DNA sequence: TGTGCCTGGGAAAGGACTGATTTCTCTGGAAACACCATATATTTT. This rearrangement joins TRBV30 to TRBJ1-3; D is uncertain. Germline loops: CDR1 GTSNPN, CDR2 SVGIG (reference sequence). Trimming removed 5 bases from V and 0 bases from J, with 14 bases in between. The CDR3 length is 15 residues.

The chain recombines TRBV18 with TRBJ1-5; D is perhaps TRBD1 (6 bases). Germline V CDR1 and CDR2: KGHSH, LQKENI. CDR3 length: 14 residues. The ends were cut back, 6 bases at V and 2 bases at J, with 11 bases in the middle. The CDR3: CASSPGVGNQPQHF. The CDR3, as DNA: TGTGCCAGCTCCCCAGGGGTGGGCAATCAGCCCCAGCATTTT.

V is TRBV18 and J is TRBJ1-5; 7 nucleotides match TRBD1. The CDR3 extends over 16 amino acids. V shed 0 bases, J shed 5 bases, and the junction held 7 bases outside the gene matches. Germline CDR1 KGHSH, CDR2 LQKENI. The DNA for the CDR3 is TGTGCCAGCTCACCACCTGGGACAGAGGGCTATCAGCCCCAGCATTTT. Its protein is CASSPPGTEGYQPQHF.